The 21 T cell receptor beta chains below were found in one sample sequenced in a study of patients and donors after allogeneic stem cell transplantation. TCRdb re-called the RT-PCR reads through MiXCR, storing one row per CDR3 protein. The sample lists around 150,000 distinct CDR3 sequences, about 40% seen once, with around half in the top ten. Sequencing was done on a sample of blood, either unsorted or a sorted T cell fraction (not recorded which). These receptors were taken from a human donor who was either an allogeneic HSCT recipient or a stem cell or donor lymphocyte infusion donor (not recorded which). It is not recorded whose cells these are; they may come from a transplant donor.

The genes are TRBV27 and TRBJ2-7; 7 nucleotides match TRBD1. The trim removed 3 bases at V and 7 bases at J, leaving 9 bases unmatched. The CDR3 loop spans 14 amino acids. CDR1 and CDR2 from the germline V gene are MNHEY and SMNVEV (reference sequence). For the CDR3, the DNA is TGTGCCAGCAGTTTCCTAACAGGGGTCGGGGAGCAGTACTTC. Translating gives CASSFLTGVGEQYF.

The rearrangement uses TRBV5-1 and TRBJ2-2, with 7 bases identical to TRBD2. This CDR3 has 16 amino acids. V lost 1 base and J lost 4; bases outside the gene matches: 7. Germline assignment: CDR1 SGHRS and CDR2 YFSETQ. The DNA of the CDR3 is TGCGCCAGCAGCTTGAGCGGGGTTAGCCCCACCGGGGAGCTGTTTTTT. Protein sequence: CASSLSGVSPTGELFF.

The chain links TRBV5-1 to TRBJ2-1; D remains ambiguous. This CDR3 spans 13 amino acids. The V and J ends lost 2 bases and 7 bases respectively, with 10 bases between them. CDR1 and CDR2 from the germline V gene are SGHRS and YFSETQ. CDR3 region: CASSFSPANEQFF. CDR3 sequence (DNA): TGCGCCAGCAGCTTTTCCCCGGCGAATGAGCAGTTCTTC.

The chain links TRBV24-1 to TRBJ2-1; the match to TRBD2 covers 11 bases. The junction had 6 bases not matched to a gene; V was cut back by 8 bases and J by 10 bases. Germline V lookup: CDR1 KGHDR, CDR2 SFDVKD. This CDR3 comprises 13 residues. The CDR3 here is CATTIAGGREQFF. CDR3 nucleotides: TGTGCCACCACTATAGCGGGGGGGCGAGAGCAGTTCTTC.

This chain joins TRBV6-5 and TRBJ2-5; no firm D call. The germline V gene encodes CDR1 MNHEY and CDR2 SVGAGI. This CDR3 is 13 amino acids long. Trimming took off 2 bases at V and 5 bases at J, with 9 bases between the two ends. The CDR3 protein is CASSYNPPETQYF. The CDR3 region has the DNA TGTGCCAGCAGTTACAACCCTCCGGAGACCCAGTACTTC.

This clonotype was found a few times. This chain uses TRBV3-1 with TRBJ2-7, with a weak D call TRBD1 (5 bases). Trimming cost V 1 base and J 2 bases, with 9 bases left between them. This CDR3 has 14 residues. The germline V gene encodes CDR1 LGHDT and CDR2 YNNKEL (reference sequence). The CDR3 loop reads CASSQVGLPYEQYF. CDR3 in DNA: TGTGCCAGCAGCCAAGTGGGGCTACCCTACGAGCAGTACTTC.

The sample holds a few counts of this clonotype. The V and J genes are TRBV7-9 and TRBJ2-5, with D possibly matching TRBD1 (6 bases). CDR1 is SEHNR and CDR2 is FQNEAQ in the germline V gene (reference sequence). The V gene lost 5 bases and the J gene lost 5 bases, with 15 bases spanning the gap. The CDR3 loop spans 14 amino acids. The CDR3 here is CASSPVGGRETQYF. CDR3 DNA: TGTGCCAGCAGCCCTGTAGGGGGACGGGAGACCCAGTACTTC.

CDR3 in DNA: TGTGGCTCCGGTGAGACCCAGTACTTC. Translating gives CGSGETQYF. The chain uses TRBV6-1 and TRBJ2-5; D is unresolved. Germline V gene sequence: CDR1 MNHNS, CDR2 SASEGT. This CDR3 comprises 9 residues.

This clonotype appeared a few times. The CDR3 bases are TGTGCCAGCAGTTACGGGACAATATATGGAAACACCATATATTTT. It specifies CASSYGTIYGNTIYF. The V and J genes are TRBV6-6 and TRBJ1-3, with D tentatively TRBD1 (6 bases). V gave up 2 bases and J gave up 3 bases, with 11 bases separating them. The CDR3 consists of 15 residues. Germline CDR1 reads MNHNY; CDR2 reads SVGAGI (reference sequence).

The chain couples TRBV24-1 to TRBJ2-3; 8 bases agree with TRBD2. Trimming at V came to 5 bases and at J to 4 bases, leaving 1 base not matched to a gene. The CDR3 sequence is 13 residues long. CDR1 is KGHDR, CDR2 SFDVKD, per germline. The CDR3 sequence: CATSVSGADTQYF. CDR3 DNA: TGTGCCACCAGTGTTAGCGGGGCAGATACGCAGTATTTT.

This clonotype has a handful of counts. The chain uses TRBV12-3 or TRBV12-4 and TRBJ1-2, with a weak D call TRBD1 (5 bases). The CDR3 is made up of 15 amino acids. Trimming removed 6 bases from V and 6 bases from J, with 20 bases in between. CDR3 loop: CASRPLGTAEDGYTF. As DNA, the CDR3 is TGTGCCAGCAGGCCCCTGGGGACCGCCGAGGATGGCTACACCTTC.

This clonotype was found a few times. V gene TRBV11-2 combines with J gene TRBJ1-1; D is uncertain. Germline CDR1 and CDR2: SGHAT and FQNNGV. The CDR3 is 17 residues long. Trimming left V 5 bases short and J 1 base short, with 20 bases between. The CDR3 sequence: CASSLPLLPVENTEAFF. The CDR3 coding sequence is TGTGCCAGCAGCCTACCCCTACTCCCGGTTGAGAACACTGAAGCTTTCTTT. Together with reference TRBV11-2 and TRBJ1-1, the CDR3 gives the full variable domain: EAGVAQSPRYKIIEKRQSVAFWCNPISGHATLYWYQQILGQGPKLLIQFQNNGVVDDSQLPKDRFSAERLKGVDSTLKIQPAKLEDSAVYLCASSLPLLPVENTEAFFGQGTRLTVV.

In this sample, this clonotype turned up a few times. The V gene is TRBV7-6, the J gene TRBJ1-1, with D perhaps TRBD1 (5 bases). Germline V gene lookup returns CDR1 SGHVS and CDR2 FNYEAQ. Trimming shortened V by 1 base and J by 1 base, and 16 bases separated the two germline ends. The CDR3 length is 17 residues. The CDR3 protein is CASSLGGFREGNTEAFF. In DNA form, the CDR3 reads TGTGCCAGCAGCTTAGGGGGGTTTAGGGAGGGGAACACTGAAGCTTTCTTT.

This clonotype was found a few times. V usage is TRBV6-5 and J usage is TRBJ1-6; no clear D gene. The CDR3 spans 16 residues. The ends were cut back, 6 bases at V and 0 bases at J, with 12 bases in the middle. Germline loops: CDR1 MNHEY, CDR2 SVGAGI. For the CDR3, the DNA is TGTGCCAGCAGCTCCACGCGGACCTCCTATAATTCACCCCTCCACTTT. It yields the protein CASSSTRTSYNSPLHF.

The chain employs TRBV7-8 and TRBJ2-4; 9 nucleotides agree with TRBD2. CDR1 is SGHVS, CDR2 FQNEAQ, per germline. V trimming: 1 base; J trimming: 6 bases; junction bases outside the gene matches: 7. This CDR3 spans 16 amino acids. CDR3: CASSLVAAGGSNIQYF. The DNA of the CDR3 is TGTGCCAGCAGCTTAGTAGCAGCGGGGGGTTCAAACATTCAGTACTTC.

The sample holds a few counts of this clonotype. J is TRBJ2-7 and V is TRBV28; D is perhaps TRBD1 (6 bases). Germline CDR1 and CDR2: MDHEN and SYDVKM. The CDR3 is made up of 14 amino acids. V lost 7 bases and J lost 2, with 15 bases in between. In nucleotides, the CDR3 is TGTGCCAGCACCCCCACAGGGAATGCCTACGAGCAGTACTTC. As protein: CASTPTGNAYEQYF.

The chain has TRBV20-1 and TRBJ2-7; D is perhaps TRBD1 (6 bases). This CDR3 comprises 14 residues. In germline, CDR1 is DFQATT, CDR2 SNEGSKA (reference sequence). Trimming stripped 0 bases from V and 5 bases from J, with 14 bases between. CDR3 DNA: TGCAGTGCTAGAGATCTTGGCAGGGGAGACGAGCAGTACTTC. It yields the protein CSARDLGRGDEQYF.

V gene TRBV28 combines with J gene TRBJ1-4, with TRBD1 as a possible D gene (6 bases). The CDR3 loop spans 14 amino acids. Trimming took off 5 bases at V and 2 bases at J, with 9 bases between the two ends. Per the germline V gene, CDR1 is MDHEN and CDR2 is SYDVKM. The CDR3 DNA reads TGTGCCAGCAGTCCACAGGGTACTAATGAAAAACTGTTTTTT. Its translation is CASSPQGTNEKLFF. The whole variable domain, remainder taken from reference TRBV28 and TRBJ1-4, is DVKVTQSSRYLVKRTGEKVFLECVQDMDHENMFWYRQDPGLGLRLIYFSYDVKMKEKGDIPEGYSVSREKKERFSLILESASTNQTSMYLCASSPQGTNEKLFFGSGTQLSVL.

V gene TRBV7-9 combines with J gene TRBJ1-4; D gene uncertain. Deletions cut 5 bases from V and 4 bases from J, with 17 bases between. From germline, CDR1 is SEHNR and CDR2 FQNEAQ (reference sequence). The CDR3 extends over 16 amino acids. Here the CDR3 DNA reads TGTGCCAGCAGCCCACGGCGAGCGGAAGTTAATGAAAAACTGTTTTTT. As protein: CASSPRRAEVNEKLFF. Based on the CDR3 plus reference TRBV7-9 and TRBJ1-4, the full variable domain is DTGVSQNPRHKITKRGQNVTFRCDPISEHNRLYWYRQTLGQGPEFLTYFQNEAQLEKSRLLSDRFSAERPKGSFSTLEIQRTEQGDSAMYLCASSPRRAEVNEKLFFGSGTQLSVL.

This sequence joins TRBV9 and TRBJ1-6; D is uncertain. The germline V gene encodes CDR1 SGDLS and CDR2 YYNGEE. This CDR3 is built from 15 residues. Trimming cost V 0 bases and J 9 bases, with 13 bases left between them. CDR3 sequence reads: CASSVESAAPSPLHF. As DNA, the CDR3 is TGTGCCAGCAGCGTAGAGTCAGCAGCCCCTTCACCCCTCCACTTT.

This clonotype was detected once. This sequence joins TRBV9 and TRBJ2-2; no firm D call. The ends were cut back, 1 base at V and 7 bases at J, with 8 bases in the middle. Germline V CDR1 and CDR2: SGDLS, YYNGEE. The length of the CDR3 is 13 residues. In DNA form, the CDR3 reads TGTGCCAGCAGCGTACAAATGAGCGGGGAGCTGTTTTTT. Protein sequence: CASSVQMSGELFF.